This is a list of T cell receptor beta chains from one sample in a study of glioma-infiltrating T cells. TCRdb itself ran the multiplex PCR reads through MiXCR, one entry per CDR3 protein. The sample lists approximately 400,000 distinct CDR3 sequences; around 38% were seen once. The material sequenced was glioma tissue, nonneoplastic brain tissue, or PBMCs (not recorded which). Receptor source: a human donor with low-grade glioma or glioblastoma, undergoing nonglioma brain surgery, or in good health (not recorded which). The CDR3 runs from the conserved cysteine through the conserved F or W. The D gene is left open where the match is weak. Only some rows state a clone size, as once, few, many or a class for expanded clones.

TRBV20-1,many,NA,TRBJ1-2,CSATSGNYGYTF,TGCAGTGCTACAAGTGGGAACTATGGCTACACCTTC
TRBV27,many,NA,TRBJ2-1,CASSYGISYNEQFF,TGTGCCAGCAGTTATGGAATTTCCTACAATGAGCAGTTCTTC
TRBV5-1,NA,TRBD1,TRBJ2-7,CASSHGEDRGIYEQYF,TGCGCCAGCAGCCACGGGGAGGACAGGGGCATCTACGAGCAGTACTTC
TRBV15,many,NA,TRBJ2-7,CATSRDQSVDEQYF,TGTGCCACCAGCAGAGATCAGAGCGTCGACGAGCAGTACTTC
TRBV2,few,NA,TRBJ2-1,CASRRNNEQFF,TGTGCCAGCAGGCGGAACAATGAGCAGTTCTTC
TRBV24-1,NA,NA,TRBJ2-3,CATSQGSTDTQYF,TGTGCCACCAGTCAAGGGAGCACAGATACGCAGTATTTT
TRBV4-2,NA,TRBD2,TRBJ2-2,CASSQAPAGGPITGELFF,TGTGCCAGCAGCCAAGCGCCAGCGGGAGGGCCGATCACCGGGGAGCTGTTTTTT
TRBV10-3,NA,NA,TRBJ1-4,CAISGEKNEKLFF,TGTGCCATCAGTGGGGAGAAGAATGAAAAACTGTTTTTT
TRBV4-1,NA,NA,TRBJ2-1,CASSQDFPTGREQFF,TGCGCCAGCAGCCAAGATTTCCCCACGGGTCGTGAGCAGTTCTTC
TRBV7-6,NA,TRBD1,TRBJ1-2,CASSFGQVDYGYTF,TGTGCCAGCAGCTTCGGACAGGTGGACTATGGCTACACCTTC
TRBV19,few,TRBD2,TRBJ2-3,CASRRTSGTDTQYF,TGTGCCAGTAGACGGACTAGCGGCACAGATACGCAGTATTTT
TRBV6-2/TRBV6-3,few,NA,TRBJ2-3,CASSLVGTLPGTQYF,TGTGCCAGCAGTTTGGTTGGGACCCTCCCCGGTACGCAGTATTTT
TRBV12-3/TRBV12-4,NA,NA,TRBJ2-2,CASSFGAGRSTGELFF,TGTGCCAGCAGTTTTGGTGCTGGAAGGTCCACCGGGGAGCTGTTTTTT
TRBV29-1,NA,TRBD2,TRBJ2-7,CSVAGGSLSYEQYF,TGCAGCGTCGCGGGGGGGTCCCTTTCCTACGAGCAGTACTTC
TRBV27,many,NA,TRBJ1-6,CASSLFGSPLHF,TGTGCCAGCAGTTTATTCGGTTCACCCCTCCACTTT
TRBV7-2,many,NA,TRBJ1-5,CASSLAYTRVPQHF,TGTGCCAGCAGCTTAGCGTATACCAGGGTACCCCAGCATTTT
TRBV2,NA,TRBD1,TRBJ1-5,CASSAQGGQPRHF,TGTGCCAGCAGTGCACAGGGGGGGCAGCCCCGGCATTTT
TRBV7-2,few,TRBD1,TRBJ2-3,CASSSGTGASGFINTQYF,TGTGCCAGCAGCTCCGGGACAGGGGCTAGCGGGTTCATAAATACGCAGTATTTT
TRBV20-1,NA,TRBD1,TRBJ2-7,CSAGTDRGSEQYF,TGCAGTGCCGGAACGGACAGGGGGAGCGAGCAGTACTTC
TRBV10-3,few,NA,TRBJ1-2,CAISEAAGANYGYTF,TGTGCCATCAGTGAAGCAGCGGGCGCTAACTATGGCTACACCTTC
TRBV20-1,NA,TRBD1,TRBJ2-3,CSARDLFGALEDRGADTQYF,TGCAGTGCTAGAGATCTCTTTGGGGCTTTAGAAGACAGGGGGGCAGATACGCAGTATTTT
TRBV19,NA,NA,TRBJ1-5,CASNPGRNQPQHF,TGTGCCAGTAACCCGGGAAGGAATCAGCCCCAGCATTTT
TRBV20-1,many,NA,TRBJ1-6,CSASDSFSPLHF,TGCAGTGCTAGTGACTCCTTTTCACCCCTCCACTTT
TRBV7-2,once,TRBD2,TRBJ2-1,CASGAGGSDEQFF,TGTGCCAGCGGGGCGGGAGGGAGCGATGAGCAGTTCTTC
TRBV15,many,NA,TRBJ2-7,CATSRDRVYEQYF,TGTGCCACCAGCAGAGATCGGGTCTACGAGCAGTACTTC
TRBV4-3,NA,NA,TRBJ2-2,CASSQEAQAFGATGELFF,TGCGCCAGCAGCCAAGAGGCGCAGGCCTTTGGGGCCACCGGGGAGCTGTTTTTT
TRBV27,NA,NA,TRBJ2-6,CASSLMTGGNSGANVLTF,TGTGCCAGCAGTTTGATGACAGGCGGCAACTCTGGGGCCAACGTCCTGACTTTC
TRBV27,many,NA,TRBJ2-1,CASSPGVAVYNEQFF,TGTGCCAGCAGCCCCGGGGTAGCGGTCTACAATGAGCAGTTCTTC
TRBV11-1,NA,TRBD2,TRBJ2-7,CASTWLAGDGYEQYF,TGTGCCAGCACCTGGTTAGCGGGAGACGGCTACGAGCAGTACTTC
TRBV27,few,NA,TRBJ2-1,CASSLSSLAAPLVVF,TGTGCCAGCAGTTTATCGAGCTTAGCGGCGCCTTTGGTGGTCTTC
TRBV6-5,many,NA,TRBJ2-2,CASSYSIGNTGELFF,TGTGCCAGCAGTTACTCGATAGGGAACACCGGGGAGCTGTTTTTT
TRBV20-1,NA,TRBD1,TRBJ1-4,CSARDGTGGAKLFF,TGCAGTGCTAGAGATGGGACAGGGGGGGCAAAACTGTTTTTT
TRBV29-1,NA,NA,TRBJ2-1,CSVGVAMGSYNEQFF,TGCAGCGTTGGGGTCGCGATGGGCTCCTACAATGAGCAGTTCTTC
TRBV7-9,NA,TRBD1,TRBJ1-6,CASSWDSANSPLHF,TGTGCCAGCAGCTGGGACAGCGCCAATTCACCCCTCCACTTT
TRBV4-1,few,NA,TRBJ2-7,CASSRGGRSYEQYF,TGCGCCAGCAGCCGTGGGGGGCGCTCCTACGAGCAGTACTTC
TRBV2,few,NA,TRBJ2-7,CATWDIDYEQYF,TGTGCCACCTGGGACATAGACTACGAGCAGTACTTC
TRBV28,many,TRBD1,TRBJ1-2,CASTLRQGSYGYTF,TGTGCCAGCACCCTTCGACAGGGCTCCTATGGCTACACCTTC
TRBV20-1,once,NA,TRBJ2-7,CSARCTYEQYF,TGCAGTGCTAGATGCACCTACGAGCAGTACTTC
TRBV4-3,NA,TRBD2,TRBJ2-1,CASSLRTSGSLVEQFF,TGCGCCAGCAGCTTGCGGACTAGCGGGAGTTTGGTTGAGCAGTTCTTC
TRBV15,NA,TRBD2,TRBJ2-5,CATSRVSRLAGGRETQYF,TGTGCCACCAGCAGAGTATCGAGACTAGCGGGAGGACGAGAGACCCAGTACTTC
TRBV4-3,many,NA,TRBJ1-2,CASSQDRGHRGYTF,TGCGCCAGCAGCCAAGATAGGGGCCACCGTGGCTACACCTTC
TRBV15,few,NA,TRBJ2-7,CATSRGRTGTRDEQYF,TGTGCCACCAGCAGAGGAAGAACCGGGACAAGGGACGAGCAGTACTTC
TRBV27,NA,TRBD2,TRBJ2-1,CASSFAGASGSMGWGDEQFF,TGTGCCAGCAGTTTCGCTGGGGCTAGCGGGAGTATGGGTTGGGGCGATGAGCAGTTCTTC
TRBV27,many,NA,TRBJ2-1,CASSKVNEQFF,TGTGCCAGCAGTAAGGTGAATGAGCAGTTCTTC
TRBV12-3/TRBV12-4,NA,TRBD1,TRBJ2-7,CASSPGQGVLEQYF,TGTGCCAGCAGCCCGGGACAGGGGGTCCTCGAGCAGTACTTC
TRBV18,once,TRBD1,TRBJ1-1,CASSTGVGVNTEAFF,TGTGCCAGCTCAACAGGGGTTGGGGTGAACACTGAAGCTTTCTTT
TRBV6-1,NA,TRBD1,TRBJ1-2,CATKPTDRGQNGYTF,TGTGCCACCAAACCAACCGACAGGGGGCAGAATGGCTACACCTTC
TRBV24-1,many,NA,TRBJ2-3,CATSDSRGTSTDTQYF,TGTGCCACCAGTGATTCTCGCGGAACTAGCACAGATACGCAGTATTTT
TRBV24-1,few,TRBD2,TRBJ2-7,CATSASGGYEQYF,TGTGCCACCAGTGCCAGCGGGGGCTACGAGCAGTACTTC
TRBV6-5,many,NA,TRBJ1-2,CASSYSGNYGYTF,TGTGCCAGCAGTTACTCAGGGAACTATGGCTACACCTTC
TRBV7-9,few,NA,TRBJ1-4,CASKRANEKLFF,TGTGCCAGCAAACGGGCGAATGAAAAACTGTTTTTT
TRBV10-3,few,TRBD1,TRBJ1-5,CAISGQPSNQPQHF,TGTGCCATCTCGGGACAGCCTTCGAATCAGCCCCAGCATTTT
TRBV6-1,NA,NA,TRBJ1-1,CASEKDLPAGTEAFF,TGTGCCAGCGAGAAGGACCTCCCAGCGGGCACTGAAGCTTTCTTT
TRBV4-1,NA,NA,TRBJ2-2,CASSQVSRTPNTGELFF,TGCGCCAGCAGCCAAGTGTCCCGGACGCCGAACACCGGGGAGCTGTTTTTT
TRBV6-1,many,NA,TRBJ2-7,CASSGARGAYEQYF,TGTGCCAGCAGTGGGGCTAGAGGGGCCTACGAGCAGTACTTC
TRBV25-1,many,NA,TRBJ2-7,CASSESLTYEQYF,TGTGCCAGCAGTGAATCCCTAACCTACGAGCAGTACTTC
TRBV19,few,TRBD2,TRBJ2-7,CATGLAGGLGTSEQYF,TGTGCCACTGGACTAGCGGGAGGGCTTGGGACAAGCGAGCAGTACTTC
TRBV5-5,NA,NA,TRBJ2-3,CASSLDRVFSDTQYF,TGTGCCAGCAGCTTGGACAGGGTATTCTCAGATACGCAGTATTTT
TRBV15,many,TRBD1,TRBJ2-5,CATSWRTGGQETQYF,TGTGCCACCAGCTGGAGGACAGGGGGGCAAGAGACCCAGTACTTC